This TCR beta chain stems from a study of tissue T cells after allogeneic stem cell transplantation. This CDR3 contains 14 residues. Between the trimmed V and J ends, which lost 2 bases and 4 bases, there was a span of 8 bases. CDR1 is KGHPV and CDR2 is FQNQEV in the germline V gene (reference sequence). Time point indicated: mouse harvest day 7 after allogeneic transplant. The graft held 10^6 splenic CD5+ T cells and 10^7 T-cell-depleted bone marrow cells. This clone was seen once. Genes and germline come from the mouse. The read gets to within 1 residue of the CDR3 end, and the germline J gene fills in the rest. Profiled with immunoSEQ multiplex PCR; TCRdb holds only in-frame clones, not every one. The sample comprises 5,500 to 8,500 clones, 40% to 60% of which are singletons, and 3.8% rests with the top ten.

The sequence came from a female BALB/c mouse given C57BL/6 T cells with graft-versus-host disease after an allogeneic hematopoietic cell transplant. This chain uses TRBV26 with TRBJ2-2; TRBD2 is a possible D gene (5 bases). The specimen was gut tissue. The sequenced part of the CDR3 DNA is TGTGCCAGCAGTCTGCTGGGTGCCACCGGGCAGCTCTAC. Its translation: CASSLLGATGQLY. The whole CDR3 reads CASSLLGATGQLYF. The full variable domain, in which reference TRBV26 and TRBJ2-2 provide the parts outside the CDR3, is NSKVIQTPRYLVKGQGQKAKMRCIPEKGHPVVFWYQQNKNNEFKFLINFQNQEVLQQIDMTEKRFSAECPSNSPCSLEIQSSEAGDSALYLCASSLLGATGQLYFGEGSKLTVL.